Listed below are T cell receptor beta chains from one sample, sequenced in a study of shared clonotypes between healthy human individuals. Assay: immunoSEQ multiplex PCR; the TCRdb copy retains only in-frame clones and omits some. Of some 2,500,000 clones detected, 80% to 95% appear once; the ten largest clones hold 0.36%. Sample: naive CD4+ T cells from PBMCs. These receptor sequences come from a young man in good health. Some clones in this sample may be carry-over from other donors' samples. CDR3s include the opening cysteine and the closing phenylalanine or tryptophan. D genes are given only for firm matches. Size tells how often a clone was seen (once, few, many) or the class of an expanded clone, and some rows leave it out.

d_gene	v_gene	abundance	j_gene	CDR3aa	CDR3nt
NA	TRBV7-3	once	TRBJ2-7	CASSAQGGLSHEQYF	TGTGCCAGCAGCGCCCAGGGGGGTCTCTCCCACGAGCAGTACTTC
NA	TRBV2	NA	TRBJ1-2	CASRRGGNYGYTF	TGTGCCAGCAGGCGGGGGGGTAACTATGGCTACACCTTC
NA	TRBV5-4	NA	TRBJ2-5	CASSLGARFQETQYF	TGTGCCAGCAGCTTGGGTGCCAGGTTCCAAGAGACCCAGTACTTC
TRBD2	TRBV6-5	NA	TRBJ2-7	CASIPASGYEQYF	TGTGCCAGCATACCGGCTAGCGGCTACGAGCAGTACTTC
TRBD1	TRBV30	NA	TRBJ1-1	CAWYAGQGYAEAFF	TGTGCCTGGTATGCGGGACAGGGGTACGCTGAAGCTTTCTTT
NA	TRBV11-3	NA	TRBJ2-7	CASSVGGHEQYF	TGTGCCAGCAGCGTCGGTGGGCACGAGCAGTACTTC
TRBD2	TRBV7-9	NA	TRBJ2-2	CASSPLGLPTGELFF	TGTGCCAGCAGCCCTTTGGGACTACCTACCGGGGAGCTGTTTTTT
TRBD1	TRBV19	NA	TRBJ2-6	CASSINALTRDRLRVGANVLTF	TGTGCCAGTAGTATTAATGCCCTAACCCGGGACAGGCTCCGGGTTGGGGCCAACGTCCTGACTTTC
NA	TRBV12-5	NA	TRBJ2-5	CASGLVPGTQYF	TGTGCTAGTGGTTTGGTACCGGGGACCCAGTACTTC
NA	TRBV18	NA	TRBJ1-2	CASSPSTDRLGYGYTF	TGTGCCAGCTCACCTTCCACGGACAGATTAGGTTATGGCTACACCTTC
NA	TRBV28	NA	TRBJ1-4	CASSLTGGEKLFF	TGTGCCAGCAGTTTGACAGGAGGGGAAAAACTGTTTTTT
NA	TRBV11-2	NA	TRBJ1-1	CASSLGGQLNTEAFF	TGTGCCAGCAGCTTAGGCGGACAGCTTAACACTGAAGCTTTCTTT
TRBD1	TRBV7-9	NA	TRBJ1-1	CASSLMGQGRNTEAFF	TGTGCCAGCAGCTTAATGGGACAGGGGAGAAACACTGAAGCTTTCTTT
TRBD1	TRBV6-4	once	TRBJ1-5	CASSAHQGAGKVQPQHF	TGTGCCAGCAGTGCCCACCAGGGGGCTGGTAAAGTTCAGCCCCAGCATTTT
NA	TRBV19	NA	TRBJ1-1	CASSETGYMNTEAFF	TGTGCCAGTAGTGAGACAGGATACATGAACACTGAAGCTTTCTTT
TRBD2	TRBV19	NA	TRBJ2-1	CASNAGSGSSYNEQFF	TGTGCCAGTAACGCGGGGAGCGGGAGCTCCTACAATGAGCAGTTCTTC